This T cell receptor (beta chain) was obtained from a study of type 1 regulatory T cells (TCRdb year 2021). Some background on the complete study: The study characterized an in vitro protocol that generated a Tr1-enriched, alloantigen-specific CD4 T cell product named T-allo10. T-allo10 was being evaluated clinically in patients with hematological malignancies who were receiving allogeneic hematopoietic stem cell transplantation.

The CDR3 runs 15 amino acids, cysteine and phenylalanine included. Only the CDR3 region is kept as DNA, spanning 45 bases read in frame from base 1. Per the germline V gene (reference sequence), DFQATT is the CDR1 and SNEGSKA is the CDR2. V is cut back by 3 bases and J by 4 bases, with 6 bases in the junction unmatched. Details on this clonotype: Its cognate antigen has yet to be identified. No qualities accompany the bases; no much larger clone lies one base away.

The run used an Illumina MiSeq. TCRdb applied fastp at Q25 and MiXCR to the public reads, then kept only in-frame beta chains. Every CDR3 protein is listed once, alongside the most common genes and DNA of its rows. Here the sample has approximately 97,000 distinct CDR3 sequences; about a third occur a single time. Clones ranked in the top ten supply about 2% of the sample. The rearranged segments are TRBV20-1 and TRBJ2-1; 10 bases in between match TRBD2. The TCR originated in a human donor in good health. Source material: CD4+ T cells, either the whole sample or a sorted fraction (not recorded which). The CDR3 reads CSASWVLAGYNEQFF. The nucleotides read TGCAGTGCTAGTTGGGTACTAGCGGGATACAATGAGCAGTTCTTC.